Following are 8 T cell receptor beta chains from one sample sequenced in a study of blood T cell repertoires in COVID-19. The data were produced by immunoSEQ multiplex PCR, yet TCRdb's version contains in-frame clones alone and is incomplete. This table has around 170,000 clones, around four fifths appearing once. Sequenced material: peripheral blood. The receptors come from a woman aged 70-85 years with COVID-19, enrolled during active disease.

V usage is TRBV9 and J usage is TRBJ2-3, with a tentative D call TRBD2 (5 bases). The CDR3 loop spans 14 amino acids. Germline V gene sequence: CDR1 SGDLS, CDR2 YYNGEE. Between the trimmed V and J ends, which lost 3 bases and 4 bases, there was a span of 12 bases. The CDR3 bases are TGTGCCAGCAGCGGCTCTAGCCAACCAGATACGCAGTATTTT. This encodes CASSGSSQPDTQYF.

The chain recombines TRBV21-1 with TRBJ1-3; no check of the table's D call, TRBD1, against the DNA was made. TRBV21-1 is designated a pseudogene. This CDR3 has 16 residues. CDR3: CASSKEDSEAGNTIYF. CDR3 nucleotide sequence: TGTGCCAGCAGCAAAGAGGACAGCGAAGCTGGAAACACCATATATTTT.

The sample holds a few counts of this clone. This sequence joins TRBV7-9 and TRBJ1-1; the D gene is possibly TRBD1 (6 bases). The ends were cut back, 5 bases at V and 7 bases at J, with 14 bases in the middle. Germline assignment: CDR1 SEHNR and CDR2 FQNEAQ (reference sequence). The CDR3 contains 13 residues. DNA of the CDR3: TGTGCCAGCAGCCCCTGGGGGGGCGTTGAAGCTTTCTTT. Amino acid sequence: CASSPWGGVEAFF.

This chain joins TRBV19 and TRBJ1-5; D possibly corresponds to TRBD1 (5 bases). This CDR3 has 15 amino acids. Deletions cut 3 bases from V and 0 bases from J, with 9 bases between. Germline V gene sequence: CDR1 LNHDA, CDR2 SQIVND (reference sequence). The CDR3 sequence is CASSIETGSNQPQHF. The CDR3 DNA is TGTGCCAGTAGTATCGAAACAGGTAGCAATCAGCCCCAGCATTTT.

The chain links TRBV24-1 to TRBJ2-1, with 8 positions matching TRBD2. V lost 2 bases to trimming and J lost 4 bases; unmatched junction nucleotides: 3. The germline CDR1 and CDR2 sequences are KGHDR and SFDVKD. The length of the CDR3 is 15 residues. DNA for the CDR3: TGTGCCACCAGTGATTCTAGCGGGCGGTACAATGAGCAGTTCTTC. Translating it yields CATSDSSGRYNEQFF.

V is TRBV3-1 (or the pseudogene TRBV3-2) and J is TRBJ2-3; TRBD2 aligns across 11 bases. Losses at the gene ends were 0 bases for V and 11 bases for J; bases not matched to a gene: 10. CDR1 and CDR2 from the germline V gene are LGHDT and YNNKEL (reference sequence). The length of the CDR3 is 16 residues. The CDR3 is CASSQDQVSGRARQYF. The CDR3 DNA follows: TGTGCCAGCAGCCAAGATCAGGTTAGCGGGAGGGCCAGGCAGTATTTT.

This rearrangement joins TRBV18 to TRBJ1-1; possible D gene TRBD1, 6 bases. The CDR3 has 16 residues. The V end lost 2 bases, the J end lost 0 bases, and 13 bases lay between the germline ends. Germline V gene sequence: CDR1 KGHSH, CDR2 LQKENI. CDR3 in amino acids: CASSPGQLRVNTEAFF. The CDR3 DNA reads as TGTGCCAGCTCACCAGGACAGTTAAGAGTGAACACTGAAGCTTTCTTT.

The chain employs TRBV7-2 and TRBJ1-6, with 9 bases matching TRBD1. V was clipped by 5 bases and J by 8 bases; unmatched bases: 7. Looked up from germline, CDR1 is SGHTA and CDR2 is FQGNSA. The CDR3 has 15 residues. The CDR3 is CASSAQGAEYSPLHF. CDR3 DNA sequence: TGTGCCAGCAGCGCACAGGGGGCAGAGTATTCACCCCTCCACTTT.